This T cell receptor beta chain appears in the sequencing data of a study of HIV-infected patients and healthy controls. Study background: CD8 counts did not change consistently during early therapy; the CD4:CD8 ratio climbed slightly. Study-wide findings and caveats: HIV-associated CDR3 frequencies dropped significantly during therapy; CMV-associated ones, mostly rising, changed nonsignificantly. Size-matching overweighted rare events from HIV-infected data when comparing patients with controls.

Roughly three months, about 14 weeks, into antiretroviral therapy, follow-up blood was collected. Whole blood was used without fractionation, so all unsorted peripheral T cells were included. Alpha and beta constant-region primers primed reverse transcription of around 500 ng RNA. Each of the alpha and beta chains got its own library through chain-specific third strand synthesis with indices. One primer pair amplified all rearrangements per chain; each cDNA got molecular barcodes. MiXCR, applied by TCRdb to the 5' RACE reads, yields one record per CDR3 protein. This table holds roughly 18,000 distinct CDR3 sequences, roughly 8.7% found once. At least ten counts were recorded for this clonotype. Its specificity is not known. The germline CDR1 and CDR2 sequences are SEHNR and FQNEAQ (reference sequence). V lost 5 bases to trimming and J lost 4 bases; unmatched junction nucleotides: 8. The CDR3 spans 15 residues.

The material sequenced was blood, taken during antiretroviral therapy. The genes are TRBV7-9 and TRBJ1-1; 9 nucleotides match TRBD1. The TCR comes from an adult with HIV infection. The chain's CDR3 is CASSPRDREVTEAFF. The CDR3 nucleotides read TGTGCCAGCAGCCCCCGGGACAGGGAGGTCACTGAAGCTTTCTTT.